This TCR beta chain originates from a study of blood T cell repertoires in COVID-19. Clinical histories supplied by participants themselves formed the basis of cohort assignment. TCRdb's table, derived via immunoSEQ multiplex PCR, lists solely in-frame clones and lacks some. The sample contains approximately 200,000 clones, 80% of which appear only once. Germline trimming cut 0 bases from V and 7 bases from J; bases unmatched to any gene: 7. Germline CDR1 reads SGHRS; CDR2 reads YFSETQ. This CDR3 has 16 residues. This chain uses TRBV5-1 with TRBJ2-4, with 10 positions matching TRBD1. The source is a woman aged 40 to 49 with acute COVID-19. Sequences were obtained from PBMCs or T cells enriched from blood (not recorded which). CDR3 sequence reads: CASSLGGQGLRNIQYF. The CDR3 bases are TGCGCCAGCAGCTTGGGGGGACAGGGGCTGAGGAACATTCAGTACTTC.